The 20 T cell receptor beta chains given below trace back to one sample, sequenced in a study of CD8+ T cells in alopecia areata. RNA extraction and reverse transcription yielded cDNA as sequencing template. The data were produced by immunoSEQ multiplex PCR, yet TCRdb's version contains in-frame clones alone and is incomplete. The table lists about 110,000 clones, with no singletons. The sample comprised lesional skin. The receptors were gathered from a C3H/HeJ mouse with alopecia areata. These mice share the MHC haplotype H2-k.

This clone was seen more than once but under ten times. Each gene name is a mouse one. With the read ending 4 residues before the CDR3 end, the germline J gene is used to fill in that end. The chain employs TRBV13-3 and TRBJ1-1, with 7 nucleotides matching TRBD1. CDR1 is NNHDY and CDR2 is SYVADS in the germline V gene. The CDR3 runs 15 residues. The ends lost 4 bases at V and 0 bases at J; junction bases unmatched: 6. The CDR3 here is CASSTRQGANTEVFF. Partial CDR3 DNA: TGTGCCAGCAGTACCAGACAGGGTGCAAACACA.

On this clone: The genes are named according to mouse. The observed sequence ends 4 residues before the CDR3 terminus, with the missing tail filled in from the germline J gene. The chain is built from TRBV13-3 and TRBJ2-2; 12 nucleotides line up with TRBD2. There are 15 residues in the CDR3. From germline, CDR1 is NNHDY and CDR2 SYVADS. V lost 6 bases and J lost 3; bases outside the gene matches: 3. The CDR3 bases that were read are TGTGCCAGCAAGACTGGGGGGGCGTACACCGGG. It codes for CASKTGGAYTG. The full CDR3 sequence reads CASKTGGAYTGQLYF.

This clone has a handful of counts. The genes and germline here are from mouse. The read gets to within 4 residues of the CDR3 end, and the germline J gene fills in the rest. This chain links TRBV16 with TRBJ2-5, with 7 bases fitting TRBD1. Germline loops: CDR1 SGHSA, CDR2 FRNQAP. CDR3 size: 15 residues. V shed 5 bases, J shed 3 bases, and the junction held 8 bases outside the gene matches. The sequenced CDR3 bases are TGTGCAAGCAGCGCCGGGACAGTCAAACAAGAC. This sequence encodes CASSAGTVKQD. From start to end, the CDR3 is CASSAGTVKQDTQYF.

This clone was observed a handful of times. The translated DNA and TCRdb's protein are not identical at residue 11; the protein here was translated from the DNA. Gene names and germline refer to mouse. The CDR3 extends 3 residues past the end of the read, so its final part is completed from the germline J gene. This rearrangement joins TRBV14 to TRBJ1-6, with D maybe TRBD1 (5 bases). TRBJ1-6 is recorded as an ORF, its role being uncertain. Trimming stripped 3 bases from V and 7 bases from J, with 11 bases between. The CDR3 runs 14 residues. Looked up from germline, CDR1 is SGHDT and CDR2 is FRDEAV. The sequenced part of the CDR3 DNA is TGTGCCAGCAGTTCGGGGGGGAGCAATTCGCCC. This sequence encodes CASSSGGSNSP. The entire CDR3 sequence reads CASSSGGSNSPLYF.

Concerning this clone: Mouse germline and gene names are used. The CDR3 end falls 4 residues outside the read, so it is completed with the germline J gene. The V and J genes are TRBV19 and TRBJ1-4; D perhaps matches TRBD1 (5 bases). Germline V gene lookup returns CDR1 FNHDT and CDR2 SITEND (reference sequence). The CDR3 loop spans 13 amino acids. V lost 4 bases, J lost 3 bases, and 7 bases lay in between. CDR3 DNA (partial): TGTGCCAGCAGTCAGACAGCCAACGAA. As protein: CASSQTANE. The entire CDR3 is CASSQTANERLFF.

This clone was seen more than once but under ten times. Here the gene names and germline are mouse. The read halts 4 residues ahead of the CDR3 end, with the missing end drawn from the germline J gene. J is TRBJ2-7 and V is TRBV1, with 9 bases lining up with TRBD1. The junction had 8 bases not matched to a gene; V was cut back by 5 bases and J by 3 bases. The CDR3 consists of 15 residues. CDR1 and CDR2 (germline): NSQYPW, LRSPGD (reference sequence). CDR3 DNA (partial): TGCACCTGCAGTCCCACGACAGGGGGGAACTAT. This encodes CTCSPTTGGNY. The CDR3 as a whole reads CTCSPTTGGNYEQYF.

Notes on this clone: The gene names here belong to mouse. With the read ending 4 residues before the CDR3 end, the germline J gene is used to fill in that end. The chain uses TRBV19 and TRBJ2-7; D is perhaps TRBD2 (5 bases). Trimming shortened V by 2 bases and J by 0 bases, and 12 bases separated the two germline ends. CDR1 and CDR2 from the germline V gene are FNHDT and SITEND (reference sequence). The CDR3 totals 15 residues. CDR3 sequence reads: CASSIAGPSSYEQYF. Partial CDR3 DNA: TGTGCCAGCAGTATCGCTGGGCCAAGCTCCTAT.

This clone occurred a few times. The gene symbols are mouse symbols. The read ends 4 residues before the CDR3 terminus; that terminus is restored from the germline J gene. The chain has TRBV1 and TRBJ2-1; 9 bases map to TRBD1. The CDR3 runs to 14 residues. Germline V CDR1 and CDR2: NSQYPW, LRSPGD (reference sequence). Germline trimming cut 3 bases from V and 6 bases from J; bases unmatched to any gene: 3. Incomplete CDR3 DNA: TGCACCTGCAGTGCCAACAGGGGGCTTGCT. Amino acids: CTCSANRGLA. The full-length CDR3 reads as CTCSANRGLAEQFF.

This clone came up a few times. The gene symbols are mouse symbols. The CDR3 is CASSDGLGGRAETLYF. The covered CDR3 bases are TGTGCCAGCAGTGATGGCCTGGGGGGGAGGGCAGAA. The J gene is TRBJ2-3, the V gene TRBV13-3; 9 positions agree with TRBD2. The read stops 4 residues short of the end of the CDR3; the missing end is completed from the germline J gene. CDR1 and CDR2 from the germline V gene are NNHDY and SYVADS. This CDR3 contains 16 residues. V was clipped by 0 bases and J by 3 bases; unmatched bases: 5.

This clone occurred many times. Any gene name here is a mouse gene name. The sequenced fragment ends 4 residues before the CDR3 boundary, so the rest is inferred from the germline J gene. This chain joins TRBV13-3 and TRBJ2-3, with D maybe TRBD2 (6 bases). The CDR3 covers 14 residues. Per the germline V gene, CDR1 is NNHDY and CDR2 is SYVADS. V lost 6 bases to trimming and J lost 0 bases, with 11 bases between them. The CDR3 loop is CASKSGTSAETLYF. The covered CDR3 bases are TGTGCCAGCAAATCCGGGACTAGTGCAGAA.

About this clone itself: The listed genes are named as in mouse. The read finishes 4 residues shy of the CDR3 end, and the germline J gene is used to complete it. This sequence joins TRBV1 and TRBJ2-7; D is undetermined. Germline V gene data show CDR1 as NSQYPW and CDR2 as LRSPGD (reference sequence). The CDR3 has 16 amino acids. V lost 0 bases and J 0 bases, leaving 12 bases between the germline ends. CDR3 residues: CTCSADPQASSYEQYF. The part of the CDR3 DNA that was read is TGCACCTGCAGTGCAGATCCCCAGGCGAGCTCCTAT. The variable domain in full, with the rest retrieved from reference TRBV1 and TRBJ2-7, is VTLLEQNPRWRLVPRGQAVNLRCILKNSQYPWMSWYQQDLQKQLQWLFTLRSPGDKEVKSLPGADYLATRVTDTELRLQVANMSQGRTLYCTCSADPQASSYEQYFGPGTRLTVL.

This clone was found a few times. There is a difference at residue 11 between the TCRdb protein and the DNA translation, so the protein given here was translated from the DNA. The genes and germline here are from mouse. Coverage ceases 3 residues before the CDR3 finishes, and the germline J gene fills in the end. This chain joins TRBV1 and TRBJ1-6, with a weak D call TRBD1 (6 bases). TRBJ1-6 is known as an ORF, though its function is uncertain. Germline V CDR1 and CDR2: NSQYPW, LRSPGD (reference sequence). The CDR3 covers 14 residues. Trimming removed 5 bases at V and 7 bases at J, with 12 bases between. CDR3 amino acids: CTCSPGTKNSPLYF. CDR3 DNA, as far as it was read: TGCACCTGCAGTCCCGGGACAAAAAATTCGCCC.

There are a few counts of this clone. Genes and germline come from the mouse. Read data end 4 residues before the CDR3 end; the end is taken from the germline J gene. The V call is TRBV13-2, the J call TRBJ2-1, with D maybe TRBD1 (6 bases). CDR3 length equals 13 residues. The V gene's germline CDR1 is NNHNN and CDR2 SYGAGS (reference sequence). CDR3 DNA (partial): TGTGCCAGCGGTGGGACAGTGGGAGCT. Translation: CASGGTVGA. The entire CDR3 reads CASGGTVGAEQFF.

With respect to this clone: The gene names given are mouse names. The CDR3 bases that were read are TGCACCTGCAGCCTAGGACAGGGGTAT. Residues: CTCSLGQGY. The CDR3 as a whole reads CTCSLGQGYEQYF. The V call is TRBV1, the J call TRBJ2-7; 9 positions agree with TRBD1. Read coverage stops 4 residues before the CDR3 terminus; the germline J gene supplies the remainder. CDR3 length: 13 amino acids. From germline, CDR1 is NSQYPW and CDR2 LRSPGD (reference sequence).

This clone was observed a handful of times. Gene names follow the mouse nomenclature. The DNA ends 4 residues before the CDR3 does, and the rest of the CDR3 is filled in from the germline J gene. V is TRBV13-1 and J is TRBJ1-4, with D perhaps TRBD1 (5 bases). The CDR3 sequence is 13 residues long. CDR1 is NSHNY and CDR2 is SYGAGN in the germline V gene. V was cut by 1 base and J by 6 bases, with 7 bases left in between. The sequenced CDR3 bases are TGTGCCAGCAGTGATCAGGGCCACGAA. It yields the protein CASSDQGHE. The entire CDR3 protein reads CASSDQGHERLFF. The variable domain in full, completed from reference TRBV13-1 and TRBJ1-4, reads EAAVTQSPRNKVTVTGGNVTLSCRQTNSHNYMYWYRQDTGHGLRLIHYSYGAGNLRIGDVPDGYKATRTTQEDFFLLLELASPSQTSLYFCASSDQGHERLFFGHGTKLSVL.

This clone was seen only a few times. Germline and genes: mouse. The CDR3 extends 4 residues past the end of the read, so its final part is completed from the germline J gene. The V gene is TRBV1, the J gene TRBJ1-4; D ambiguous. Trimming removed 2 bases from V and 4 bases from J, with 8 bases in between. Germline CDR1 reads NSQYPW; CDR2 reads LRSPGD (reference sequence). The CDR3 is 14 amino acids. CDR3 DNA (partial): TGCACCTGCAGTGCAAGACAAAACAACGAA. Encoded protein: CTCSARQNNE. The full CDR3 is CTCSARQNNERLFF. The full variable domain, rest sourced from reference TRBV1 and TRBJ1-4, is VTLLEQNPRWRLVPRGQAVNLRCILKNSQYPWMSWYQQDLQKQLQWLFTLRSPGDKEVKSLPGADYLATRVTDTELRLQVANMSQGRTLYCTCSARQNNERLFFGHGTKLSVL.

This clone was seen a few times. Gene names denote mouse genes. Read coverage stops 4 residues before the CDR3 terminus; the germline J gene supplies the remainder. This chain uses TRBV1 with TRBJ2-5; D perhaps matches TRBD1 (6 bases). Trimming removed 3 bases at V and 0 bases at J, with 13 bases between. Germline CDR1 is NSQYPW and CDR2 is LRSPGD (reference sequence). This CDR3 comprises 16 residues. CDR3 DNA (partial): TGCACCTGCAGTGCCACGACAGGACTTAACCAAGAC. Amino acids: CTCSATTGLNQD. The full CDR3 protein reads CTCSATTGLNQDTQYF.

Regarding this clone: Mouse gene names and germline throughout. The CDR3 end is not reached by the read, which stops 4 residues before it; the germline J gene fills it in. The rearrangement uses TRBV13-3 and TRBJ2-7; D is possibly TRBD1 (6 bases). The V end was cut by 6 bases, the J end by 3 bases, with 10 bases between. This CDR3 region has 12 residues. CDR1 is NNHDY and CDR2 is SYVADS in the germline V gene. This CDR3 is CASTAGVYEQYF. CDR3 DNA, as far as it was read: TGTGCCAGCACGGCAGGGGTCTAT.

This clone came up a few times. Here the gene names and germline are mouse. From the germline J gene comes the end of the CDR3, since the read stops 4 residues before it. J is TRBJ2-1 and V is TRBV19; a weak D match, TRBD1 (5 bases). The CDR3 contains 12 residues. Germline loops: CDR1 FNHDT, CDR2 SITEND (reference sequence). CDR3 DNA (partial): TGTGCCAGCAGTCCAGGGAGAGCT. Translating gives CASSPGRA. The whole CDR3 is CASSPGRAEQFF.

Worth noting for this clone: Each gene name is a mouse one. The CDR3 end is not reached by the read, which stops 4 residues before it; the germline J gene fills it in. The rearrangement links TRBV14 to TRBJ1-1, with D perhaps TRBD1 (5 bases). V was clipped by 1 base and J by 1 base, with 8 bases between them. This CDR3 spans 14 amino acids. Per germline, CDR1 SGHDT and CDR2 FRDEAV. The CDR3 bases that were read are TGTGCCAGCAGTTTCAGGCAGGGAAACACA. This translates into CASSFRQGNT. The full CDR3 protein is CASSFRQGNTEVFF.